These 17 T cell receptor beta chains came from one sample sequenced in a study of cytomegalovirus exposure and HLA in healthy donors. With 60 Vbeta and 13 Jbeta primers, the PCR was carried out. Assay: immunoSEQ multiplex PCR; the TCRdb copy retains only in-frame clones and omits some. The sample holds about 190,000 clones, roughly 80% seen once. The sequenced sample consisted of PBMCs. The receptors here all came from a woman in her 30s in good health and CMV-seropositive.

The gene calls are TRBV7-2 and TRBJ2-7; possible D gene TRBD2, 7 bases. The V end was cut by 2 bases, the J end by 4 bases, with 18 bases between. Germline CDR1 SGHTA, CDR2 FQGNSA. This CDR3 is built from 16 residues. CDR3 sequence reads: CASSLLGGGAWYEQYF. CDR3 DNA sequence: TGTGCCAGCAGCTTATTAGGTGGGGGGGCGTGGTACGAGCAGTACTTC.

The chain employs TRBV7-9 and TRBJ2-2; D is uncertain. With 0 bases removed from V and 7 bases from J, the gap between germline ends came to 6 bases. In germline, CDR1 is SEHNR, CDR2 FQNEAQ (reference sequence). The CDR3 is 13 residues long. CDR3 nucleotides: TGTGCCAGCAGCTTAGCGAGCGTCGGGGAGCTGTTTTTT. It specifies CASSLASVGELFF.

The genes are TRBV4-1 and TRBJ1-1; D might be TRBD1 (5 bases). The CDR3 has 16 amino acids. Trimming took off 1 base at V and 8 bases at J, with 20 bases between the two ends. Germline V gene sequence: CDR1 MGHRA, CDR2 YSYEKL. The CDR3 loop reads CASSQVRPGGDSEAFF. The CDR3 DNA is TGCGCCAGCAGCCAAGTACGCCCAGGCGGAGACAGCGAAGCTTTCTTT.

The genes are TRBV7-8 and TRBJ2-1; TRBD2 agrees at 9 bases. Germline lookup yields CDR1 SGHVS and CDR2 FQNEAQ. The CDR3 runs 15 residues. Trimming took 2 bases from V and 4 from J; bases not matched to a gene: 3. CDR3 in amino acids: CASSLKRGAYNEQFF. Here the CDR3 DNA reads TGTGCCAGCAGCTTAAAGCGGGGGGCTTACAATGAGCAGTTCTTC.

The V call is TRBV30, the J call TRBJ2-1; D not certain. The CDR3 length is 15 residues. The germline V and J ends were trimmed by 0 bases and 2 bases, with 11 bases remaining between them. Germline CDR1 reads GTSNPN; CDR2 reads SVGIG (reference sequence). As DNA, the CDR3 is TGTGCCTGGAGTGTACTAATCCCCCCCTACAATGAGCAGTTCTTC. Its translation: CAWSVLIPPYNEQFF.

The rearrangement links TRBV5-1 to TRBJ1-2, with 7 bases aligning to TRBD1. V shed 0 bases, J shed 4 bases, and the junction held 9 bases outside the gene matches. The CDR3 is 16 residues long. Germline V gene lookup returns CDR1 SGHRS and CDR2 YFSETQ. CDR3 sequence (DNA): TGCGCCAGCAGCTTGGCTACAGGGGCCGGGCTCTATGGCTACACCTTC. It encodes CASSLATGAGLYGYTF.

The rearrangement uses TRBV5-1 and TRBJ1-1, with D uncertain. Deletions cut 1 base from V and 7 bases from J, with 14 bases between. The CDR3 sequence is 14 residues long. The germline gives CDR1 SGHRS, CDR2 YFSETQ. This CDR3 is CASSLTTGVFEAFF. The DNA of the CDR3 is TGCGCCAGCAGCTTGACGACGGGAGTATTTGAAGCTTTCTTT.

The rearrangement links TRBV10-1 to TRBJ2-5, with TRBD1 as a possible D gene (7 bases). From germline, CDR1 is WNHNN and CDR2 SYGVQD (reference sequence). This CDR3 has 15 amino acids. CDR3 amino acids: CATYLRQGGGETQYF. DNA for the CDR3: TGCGCGACCTACCTCCGACAGGGCGGAGGGGAGACCCAGTACTTC.

Written as DNA, the CDR3 is TGTGCCAGCAGCCTGACTAGCGGGAGAAATGAGCAGTTCTTC. Amino acids: CASSLTSGRNEQFF. V usage is TRBV25-1 and J usage is TRBJ2-1; 12 bases map to TRBD2. The V and J ends lost 6 bases and 7 bases, in that order; junction bases with no gene match: 4. CDR3 length equals 14 residues. CDR1 MGHDK and CDR2 SYGVNS come from the germline V gene.

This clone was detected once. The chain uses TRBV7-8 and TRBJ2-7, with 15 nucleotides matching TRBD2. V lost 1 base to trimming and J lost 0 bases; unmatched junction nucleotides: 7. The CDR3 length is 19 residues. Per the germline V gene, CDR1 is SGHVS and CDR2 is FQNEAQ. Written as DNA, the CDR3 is TGTGCCAGCAGCTTAGTCGGACTAGCGGGAGGGCGGTCCTCCTACGAGCAGTACTTC. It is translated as CASSLVGLAGGRSSYEQYF.

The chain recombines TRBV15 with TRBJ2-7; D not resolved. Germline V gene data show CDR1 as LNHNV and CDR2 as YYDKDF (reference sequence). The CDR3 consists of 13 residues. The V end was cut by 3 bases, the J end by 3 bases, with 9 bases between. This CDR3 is CATSSGGLYEQYF. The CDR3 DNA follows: TGTGCCACCAGCAGCGGCGGTCTCTACGAGCAGTACTTC.

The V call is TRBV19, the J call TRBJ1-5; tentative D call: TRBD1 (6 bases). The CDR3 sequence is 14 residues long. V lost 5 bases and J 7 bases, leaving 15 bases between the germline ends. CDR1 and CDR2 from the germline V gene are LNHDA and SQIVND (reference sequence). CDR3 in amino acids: CASSQGSVWQPQHF. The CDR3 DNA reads TGTGCCAGTAGTCAGGGGTCTGTTTGGCAGCCCCAGCATTTT. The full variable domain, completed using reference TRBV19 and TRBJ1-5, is DGGITQSPKYLFRKEGQNVTLSCEQNLNHDAMYWYRQDPGQGLRLIYYSQIVNDFQKGDIAEGYSVSREKKESFPLTVTSAQKNPTAFYLCASSQGSVWQPQHFGDGTRLSIL.

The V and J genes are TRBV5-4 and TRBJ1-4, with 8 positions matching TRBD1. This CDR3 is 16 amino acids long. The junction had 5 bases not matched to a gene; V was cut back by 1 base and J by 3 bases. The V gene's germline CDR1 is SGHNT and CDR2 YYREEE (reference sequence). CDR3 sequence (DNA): TGTGCCAGCAGCTTGATCGGGACAGGCCCTAATGAAAAACTGTTTTTT. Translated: CASSLIGTGPNEKLFF.

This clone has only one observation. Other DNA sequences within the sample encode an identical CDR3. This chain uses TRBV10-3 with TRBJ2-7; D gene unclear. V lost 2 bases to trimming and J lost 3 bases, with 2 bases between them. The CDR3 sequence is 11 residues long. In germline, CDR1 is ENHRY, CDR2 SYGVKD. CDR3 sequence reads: CAISELYEQYF. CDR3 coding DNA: TGTGCCATCAGTGAGCTCTACGAGCAGTACTTC.

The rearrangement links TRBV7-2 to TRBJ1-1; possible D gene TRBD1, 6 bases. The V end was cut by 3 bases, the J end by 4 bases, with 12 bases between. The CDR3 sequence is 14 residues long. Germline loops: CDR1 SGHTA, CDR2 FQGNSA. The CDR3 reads CASSLQGKGTEAFF. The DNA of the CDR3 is TGTGCCAGCAGCTTGCAGGGGAAGGGCACTGAAGCTTTCTTT.

Here the CDR3 reads CASSLKGGSGDEQFF. The CDR3 region has the DNA TGTGCCAGCAGCCTGAAAGGGGGCTCGGGGGATGAGCAGTTCTTC. V usage is TRBV7-9 and J usage is TRBJ2-1, with a tentative D call TRBD1 (7 bases). The CDR3 has 15 residues. Looked up from germline, CDR1 is SEHNR and CDR2 is FQNEAQ (reference sequence). Trimming took off 5 bases at V and 8 bases at J, with 19 bases between the two ends. The variable domain in full, completed from reference TRBV7-9 and TRBJ2-1, reads DTGVSQNPRHKITKRGQNVTFRCDPISEHNRLYWYRQTLGQGPEFLTYFQNEAQLEKSRLLSDRFSAERPKGSFSTLEIQRTEQGDSAMYLCASSLKGGSGDEQFFGPGTRLTVL.

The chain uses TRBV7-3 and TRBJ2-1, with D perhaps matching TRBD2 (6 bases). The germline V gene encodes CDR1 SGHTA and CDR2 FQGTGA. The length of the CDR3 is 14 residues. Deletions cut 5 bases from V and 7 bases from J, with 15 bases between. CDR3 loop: CASSPTGGRNEQFF. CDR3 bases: TGTGCCAGCAGCCCAACCGGGGGAAGGAATGAGCAGTTCTTC.